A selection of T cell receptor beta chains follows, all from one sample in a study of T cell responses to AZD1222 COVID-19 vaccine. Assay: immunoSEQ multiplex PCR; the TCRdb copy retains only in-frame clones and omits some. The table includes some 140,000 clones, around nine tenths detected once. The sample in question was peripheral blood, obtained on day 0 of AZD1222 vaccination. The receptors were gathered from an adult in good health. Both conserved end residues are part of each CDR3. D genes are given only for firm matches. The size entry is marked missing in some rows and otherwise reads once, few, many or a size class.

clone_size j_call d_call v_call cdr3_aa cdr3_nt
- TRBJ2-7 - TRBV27 CASSLDRKTYEQYF TGTGCCAGCAGTCTCGACAGAAAAACCTACGAGCAGTACTTC
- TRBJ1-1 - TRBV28 CASSASSGKKGWTEAFF TGTGCCAGCAGTGCCAGTTCGGGCAAAAAGGGGTGGACTGAAGCTTTCTTT
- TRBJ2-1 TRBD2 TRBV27 CASRTSGNLNEQFF TGTGCCAGCAGGACTAGCGGGAACCTCAATGAGCAGTTCTTC
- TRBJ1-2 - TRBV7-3 CASSLTQGGGYTF TGTGCCAGCAGCTTAACACAGGGCGGTGGCTACACCTTC
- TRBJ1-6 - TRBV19 CASSIEDRAYNSPLHF TGTGCCAGTAGTATAGAAGACAGAGCCTATAATTCACCCCTCCACTTT
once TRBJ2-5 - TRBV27 CASGRVGGETQYF TGTGCCAGCGGTAGAGTCGGTGGAGAGACCCAGTACTTC
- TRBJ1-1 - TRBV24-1 CATKAPGGTEAFF TGTGCCACCAAGGCTCCAGGAGGCACTGAAGCTTTCTTT
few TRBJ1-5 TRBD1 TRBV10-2 CASTGTAHQPQHF TGCGCCAGCACCGGGACAGCACATCAGCCCCAGCATTTT
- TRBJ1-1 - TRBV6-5 CASSYGAMNTEAFF TGTGCCAGCAGTTACGGAGCTATGAACACTGAAGCTTTCTTT
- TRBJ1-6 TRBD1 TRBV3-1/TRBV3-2 CASSRDRGNSLHF TGTGCCAGCAGCCGGGACAGGGGGAATTCCCTCCACTTT
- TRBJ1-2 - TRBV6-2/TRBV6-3 CASSYRDTDYGYTF TGTGCCAGCAGTTACCGGGACACAGACTATGGCTACACCTTC
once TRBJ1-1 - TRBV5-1 CASSGETEAFF TGCGCCAGCAGCGGGGAAACTGAAGCTTTCTTT
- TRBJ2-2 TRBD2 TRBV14 CASSQELAGVNTGELFF TGTGCCAGCAGCCAGGAACTAGCGGGAGTTAACACCGGGGAGCTGTTTTTT
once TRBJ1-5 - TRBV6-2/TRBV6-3 CASSYSGGSQPQHF TGTGCCAGCAGTTACTCGGGGGGAAGTCAGCCCCAGCATTTT
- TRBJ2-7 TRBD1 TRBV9 CASSARQGATYEQYF TGTGCCAGCAGCGCCAGACAGGGGGCGACCTACGAGCAGTACTTC
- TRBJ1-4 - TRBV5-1 CASSLVPPATNEKLFF TGCGCCAGCAGCTTGGTTCCCCCAGCAACTAATGAAAAACTGTTTTTT
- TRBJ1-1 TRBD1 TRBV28 CASSSRDSSDLNTEAFF TGTGCCAGCAGTTCCCGGGACAGCTCAGACTTGAACACTGAAGCTTTCTTT
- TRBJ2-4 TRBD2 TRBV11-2 CASEVSGSGKNIQYF TGTGCCAGCGAAGTTAGCGGGAGTGGCAAAAACATTCAGTACTTC
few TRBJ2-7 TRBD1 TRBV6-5 CASSSRDRGTYEQYF TGTGCCAGCAGTTCCCGGGACAGGGGCACCTACGAGCAGTACTTC
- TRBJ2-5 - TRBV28 CASGPLGGTHQETQYF TGTGCCAGCGGCCCCTTGGGGGGGACACACCAAGAGACCCAGTACTTC
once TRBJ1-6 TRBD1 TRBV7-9 CASSPRQGVNSPLHF TGTGCCAGCAGCCCCCGACAGGGGGTTAATTCACCCCTCCACTTT
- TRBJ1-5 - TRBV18 CASSPDRINQPQHF TGTGCCAGCTCACCGGACAGAATCAATCAGCCCCAGCATTTT
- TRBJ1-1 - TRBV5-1 CASSLMQGNTEAFF TGCGCCAGCAGCTTAATGCAGGGTAACACTGAAGCTTTCTTT
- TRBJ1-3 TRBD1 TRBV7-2 CASSWRTGSGNTIYF TGTGCCAGCAGCTGGAGGACAGGCTCTGGAAACACCATATATTTT
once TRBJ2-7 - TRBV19 CASSHRHVDEQYF TGTGCCAGTTCTCACCGACACGTCGACGAGCAGTACTTC
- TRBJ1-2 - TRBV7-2 CASSWELYTF TGTGCCAGCAGCTGGGAACTCTACACCTTC
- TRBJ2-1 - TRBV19 CASSTASYNEQFF TGTGCCAGTAGTACTGCAAGTTACAATGAGCAGTTCTTC
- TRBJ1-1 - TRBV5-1 CASSLGLRSDGTEAFF TGCGCCAGCAGCTTGGGGTTAAGATCCGACGGGACTGAAGCTTTCTTT
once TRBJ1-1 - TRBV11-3 CASSWGVNTEAFF TGTGCCAGCAGCTGGGGAGTGAACACTGAAGCTTTCTTT
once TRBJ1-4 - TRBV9 CASSPRLGTNEKLFF TGTGCCAGCAGCCCGCGCCTGGGAACTAATGAAAAACTGTTTTTT
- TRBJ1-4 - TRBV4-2 CASSQEGGNEKLFF TGTGCCAGCAGCCAAGAAGGGGGGAATGAAAAACTGTTTTTT
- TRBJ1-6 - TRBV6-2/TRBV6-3 CASSRRGLTHNSPLHF TGTGCCAGCAGCCGACGAGGCCTGACTCATAATTCACCCCTCCACTTT
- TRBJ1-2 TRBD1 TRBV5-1 CASSGRIPGTGIFYGYTF TGCGCCAGCAGTGGTCGGATTCCCGGGACAGGCATCTTCTATGGCTACACCTTC
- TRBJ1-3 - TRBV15 CATSRGFSGNTIYF TGTGCCACCAGCAGAGGTTTCTCTGGAAACACCATATATTTT
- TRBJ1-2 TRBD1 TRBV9 CASSAVYRGGYTF TGTGCCAGCAGCGCGGTTTACAGGGGGGGCTACACCTTC
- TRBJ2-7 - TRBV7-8 CASSLAGLVPYEQYF TGTGCCAGCAGCTTAGCGGGGTTAGTTCCCTACGAGCAGTACTTC
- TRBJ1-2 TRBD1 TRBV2 CASSELPGGGRGYTF TGTGCCAGCAGTGAACTTCCAGGGGGCGGACGGGGCTACACCTTC
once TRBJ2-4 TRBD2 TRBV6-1 CASSENGGRALKNIQYF TGTGCCAGCAGTGAGAATGGCGGGAGGGCGCTAAAGAACATTCAGTACTTC
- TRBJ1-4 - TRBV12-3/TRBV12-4 CASSPGTKEKLFF TGTGCCAGCAGTCCTGGGACGAAGGAAAAACTGTTTTTT
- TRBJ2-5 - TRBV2 CASSRETQYF TGTGCCAGCAGTCGGGAGACCCAGTACTTC
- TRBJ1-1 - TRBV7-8 CASTPRVGKPIAEAFF TGTGCCAGCACCCCTAGGGTGGGAAAACCCATAGCTGAAGCTTTCTTT
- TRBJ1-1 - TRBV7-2 CASSLGGITEAFF TGTGCCAGCAGCTTAGGTGGAATAACTGAAGCTTTCTTT